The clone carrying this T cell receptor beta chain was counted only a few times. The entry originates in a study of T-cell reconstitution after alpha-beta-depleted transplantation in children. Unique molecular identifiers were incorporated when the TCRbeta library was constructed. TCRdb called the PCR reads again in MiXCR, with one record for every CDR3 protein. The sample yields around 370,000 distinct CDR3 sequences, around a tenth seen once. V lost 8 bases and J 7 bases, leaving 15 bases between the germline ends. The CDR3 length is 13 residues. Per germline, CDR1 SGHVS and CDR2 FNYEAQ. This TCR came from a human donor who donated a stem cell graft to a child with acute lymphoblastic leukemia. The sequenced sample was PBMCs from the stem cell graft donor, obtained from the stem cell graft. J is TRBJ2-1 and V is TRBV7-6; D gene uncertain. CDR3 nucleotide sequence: TGTGCCAGCTTGAGCGCTAATTCGAATGAGCAGTTCTTC. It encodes CASLSANSNEQFF.